The 10 T cell receptor beta chains in this list originate from one sample, sequenced in a study of blood T cell dynamics during melanoma immunotherapy. Using immunoSEQ multiplex PCR, the repertoire was profiled, and TCRdb retains in-frame clones only, with some absent. The table has about 16,000 clones, around 93% seen once. Time point defined: week 3, after first cycle of checkpoint inhibitor. This material consisted of effector memory CD8+ T cells from blood, taken from a patient treated with checkpoint blockade. The receptor source for this set is a human donor with melanoma.

The chain employs TRBV12-5 and TRBJ1-2; 11 nucleotides match TRBD1. The CDR3 has 14 residues. In germline, CDR1 is LGHNT, CDR2 FRNRAP. J lost 7 bases, V lost 5 bases, and 6 bases had no gene match. The chain's CDR3 is CASGPGQGASGYTF. DNA for the CDR3: TGTGCTAGTGGTCCCGGACAGGGGGCGTCTGGCTACACCTTC.

The chain has TRBV11-2 and TRBJ2-7; D uncertain. Trimming removed 5 bases from V and 3 bases from J, with 5 bases in between. Per germline, CDR1 SGHAT and CDR2 FQNNGV. The CDR3 spans 11 residues. CDR3 residues: CASSPGYEQYF. For the CDR3, the DNA is TGTGCCAGCAGCCCCGGCTACGAGCAGTACTTC. Supplemented by reference TRBV11-2 and TRBJ2-7, the full variable domain reads EAGVAQSPRYKIIEKRQSVAFWCNPISGHATLYWYQQILGQGPKLLIQFQNNGVVDDSQLPKDRFSAERLKGVDSTLKIQPAKLEDSAVYLCASSPGYEQYFGPGTRLTVT.

V gene TRBV9 combines with J gene TRBJ2-1; 7 nucleotides line up with TRBD1. The CDR3 is made up of 16 amino acids. V lost 3 bases to trimming and J lost 3 bases; unmatched junction nucleotides: 9. Germline CDR1 SGDLS, CDR2 YYNGEE. CDR3: CASSAPQQGYYNEQFF. The CDR3 nucleotides read TGTGCCAGCAGCGCCCCCCAACAGGGGTACTACAATGAGCAGTTCTTC.

The chain uses TRBV29-1 and TRBJ2-5, with D possibly being TRBD2 (6 bases). V lost 5 bases, J lost 3 bases, and 16 bases lay in between. This CDR3 contains 14 residues. Germline loops: CDR1 SQVTM, CDR2 ANQGSEA. CDR3: CSVRRDGPKETQYF. For the CDR3, the DNA is TGCAGCGTTCGGAGGGACGGGCCAAAAGAGACCCAGTACTTC.

The genes are TRBV11-2 and TRBJ2-1, with 10 bases fitting TRBD2. In germline, CDR1 is SGHAT, CDR2 FQNNGV. Losses at the gene ends were 3 bases for V and 8 bases for J; bases not matched to a gene: 10. The CDR3 runs to 16 residues. This CDR3 reads CASSFLVVSGRDEQFF. For the CDR3, the DNA is TGTGCCAGCAGCTTCCTTGTGGTAAGCGGGAGGGATGAGCAGTTCTTC.

The chain has TRBV5-5 and TRBJ2-7, with D perhaps matching TRBD1 (5 bases). Germline CDR1 reads SGHKS; CDR2 reads YYEKEE (reference sequence). The CDR3 is made up of 13 amino acids. Between the trimmed V and J ends, which lost 6 bases and 2 bases, there was a span of 12 bases. DNA of the CDR3: TGTGCCAGCACGATGGGGCAGACCTACGAGCAGTACTTC. It encodes CASTMGQTYEQYF.

This sequence joins TRBV27 and TRBJ2-3; D is possibly TRBD2 (5 bases). Germline CDR1 MNHEY, CDR2 SMNVEV (reference sequence). V was cut by 1 base and J by 0 bases, with 11 bases left in between. This CDR3 contains 16 residues. The CDR3 is CASSLWSGGSTDTQYF. CDR3 nucleotides: TGTGCCAGCAGTTTATGGAGTGGCGGGAGCACAGATACGCAGTATTTT.

V is TRBV7-9 and J is TRBJ2-7; TRBD1 matches at 11 bases. CDR1 and CDR2 (germline): SEHNR, FQNEAQ (reference sequence). The CDR3 loop spans 14 amino acids. V dropped 6 bases and J dropped 7; count of bases not matched to a gene: 8. The CDR3 region is CASRLPGQGEEQYF. DNA for the CDR3: TGTGCCAGCAGATTACCGGGACAGGGGGAGGAGCAGTACTTC.

The rearrangement uses TRBV27 and TRBJ2-7; D is ambiguous. V was trimmed by 0 bases and J by 7 bases, leaving 16 bases between them. This CDR3 contains 15 residues. Germline lookup yields CDR1 MNHEY and CDR2 SMNVEV (reference sequence). The CDR3 sequence: CASSLSGPSYWEQYF. CDR3 coding DNA: TGTGCCAGCAGTTTATCGGGTCCTTCTTACTGGGAGCAGTACTTC.

Notes on this clone: At one end, the junction sequence differs from germline, possibly due to a read error. The genes are TRBV20-1 and TRBJ1-1; D is unresolved. The germline V gene has CDR1 DFQATT and CDR2 SNEGSKA (reference sequence). CDR3 length: 11 amino acids. The DNA of the CDR3 is TGCAGTGCTAGGGTGGCAGGACCGTGGGTCTTT. Translating gives CSARVAGPWVF.